Shown below are 15 T cell receptor beta chains from a single sample sequenced in a study of T cell responses to AZD1222 COVID-19 vaccine. Repertoires were generated with immunoSEQ multiplex PCR, while TCRdb's copy carries only in-frame clones and drops some. Found here are around 270,000 clones, about 94% of them singletons; the top ten hold 0.5% to 0.65%. The source material was peripheral blood, sampled 28 days after the second AZD1222 dose. Receptors were obtained from an adult who received the AZD1222 COVID-19 vaccine.

The rearrangement uses TRBV5-4 and TRBJ1-2, with 7 nucleotides matching TRBD1. CDR1 is SGHNT and CDR2 is YYREEE in the germline V gene (reference sequence). This CDR3 region has 16 residues. V gave up 0 bases and J gave up 8 bases; unmatched junction bases: 13. CDR3 DNA sequence: TGTGCCAGCAGCTTGGGCCTCGGAGGGGGCAGTTCAGGCTACACCTTC. Residues: CASSLGLGGGSSGYTF.

The V call is TRBV19, the J call TRBJ1-2; the D gene is possibly TRBD1 (5 bases). Germline CDR1 is LNHDA and CDR2 is SQIVND (reference sequence). The CDR3 totals 14 residues. V was trimmed by 3 bases and J by 8 bases, leaving 16 bases between them. In DNA form, the CDR3 reads TGTGCCAGTAGTATTGGATCGAGGGGCGTGGGCTACACCTTC. It encodes CASSIGSRGVGYTF.

This clone was picked up one time. The same CDR3 is also encoded by other DNA sequences in this sample. The chain recombines TRBV5-4 with TRBJ1-2; D remains ambiguous. Trimming removed 0 bases at V and 1 base at J, with 4 bases between. The CDR3 consists of 13 residues. The germline CDR1 and CDR2 sequences are SGHNT and YYREEE (reference sequence). CDR3 residues: CASSLVGNYGYTF. The CDR3 coding sequence is TGTGCCAGCAGCTTGGTTGGTAACTATGGCTACACCTTC. The full variable domain, with the rest looked up from reference TRBV5-4 and TRBJ1-2, is ETGVTQSPTHLIKTRGQQVTLRCSSQSGHNTVSWYQQALGQGPQFIFQYYREEENGRGNFPPRFSGLQFPNYSSELNVNALELDDSALYLCASSLVGNYGYTFGSGTRLTVV.

This clone has a single count. The chain combines TRBV12-3 or TRBV12-4 with TRBJ2-7; 7 bases align to TRBD1. Trimming removed 3 bases from V and 4 bases from J; junction bases left unmatched: 3. This CDR3 is built from 13 residues. The CDR3 DNA reads TGTGCCAGCAGTTTGGGACAGAGATACGAGCAGTACTTC. It is translated as CASSLGQRYEQYF.

This sequence joins TRBV3-1 (or the pseudogene TRBV3-2) and TRBJ2-7; D ambiguous. The CDR3 is 14 residues long. Germline lookup yields CDR1 LGHDT and CDR2 YNNKEL (reference sequence). V lost 2 bases and J 1 base, leaving 9 bases between the germline ends. CDR3: CASSQRVKSYEQYF. The CDR3 DNA is TGTGCCAGCAGCCAACGAGTGAAGTCCTACGAGCAGTACTTC.

The CDR3 protein is CASSGREGPYNEQFF. CDR3 DNA sequence: TGTGCCAGCAGTGGGAGGGAGGGCCCCTACAATGAGCAGTTCTTC. The chain couples TRBV2 to TRBJ2-1; 7 bases are a match to TRBD2. Trimming removed 4 bases from V and 2 bases from J; junction bases left unmatched: 5. Germline-derived CDR1 and CDR2 are SNHLY and FYNNEI. The CDR3 is made up of 15 amino acids.

This chain uses TRBV6-4 with TRBJ2-1, with 13 nucleotides matching TRBD2. With 3 bases clipped from V and 9 bases from J, the junction kept 5 bases outside the gene matches. Germline V gene sequence: CDR1 MRHNA, CDR2 SNTAGT. The CDR3 totals 15 residues. The CDR3 sequence is CASSELAGGPTEQFF. The CDR3 nucleotides are TGTGCCAGCAGTGAACTAGCGGGAGGGCCGACTGAGCAGTTCTTC.

The CDR3 here is CASSQAGTSTDTQYF. The CDR3 DNA follows: TGCGCCAGCAGCCAAGCCGGTACTAGCACAGATACGCAGTATTTT. The J gene is TRBJ2-3, the V gene TRBV4-1, with D hard to call. V lost 1 base to trimming and J lost 0 bases, with 8 bases between them. The CDR3 extends over 15 amino acids. From germline, CDR1 is MGHRA and CDR2 YSYEKL.

The chain has TRBV6-5 and TRBJ2-7; 8 bases match TRBD1. CDR3 length: 14 amino acids. V lost 8 bases to trimming and J lost 3 bases; unmatched junction nucleotides: 9. CDR1 and CDR2 (germline): MNHEY, SVGAGI. CDR3 DNA sequence: TGTGCCAGCTCCTCTTTCGACAGGGGCTACGAGCAGTACTTC. Translation: CASSSFDRGYEQYF.

The gene calls are TRBV4-1 and TRBJ2-5, with 9 nucleotides matching TRBD2. Germline lookup yields CDR1 MGHRA and CDR2 YSYEKL. The junction had 7 bases not matched to a gene; V was cut back by 2 bases and J by 3 bases. The CDR3 runs 16 residues. In DNA form, the CDR3 reads TGCGCCAGCAGCCAATTCGGGGCTAGCGGGAAAGAGACCCAGTACTTC. Protein product: CASSQFGASGKETQYF.

V and J are TRBV28 and TRBJ2-1; D gene ambiguous. Germline lookup yields CDR1 MDHEN and CDR2 SYDVKM. Trimming shortened V by 7 bases and J by 8 bases, and 12 bases separated the two germline ends. There are 12 residues in the CDR3. The CDR3 coding sequence is TGTGCCAGCACCACCCCGGCTGATGAGCAGTTCTTC. Its translation is CASTTPADEQFF.

The rearrangement uses TRBV3-1 (or the pseudogene TRBV3-2) and TRBJ2-7; D assignment may be TRBD1 or TRBD2 (5 bases each). Germline V CDR1 and CDR2: LGHDT, YNNKEL (reference sequence). The CDR3 sequence is 19 residues long. V shed 0 bases and J shed 4 bases, with 25 bases lying between them. CDR3 DNA sequence: TGTGCCAGCAGCCAAGATTACGAGGGGCCCCCCCCTCTCTTGTACGAGCAGTACTTC. Translating it yields CASSQDYEGPPPLLYEQYF.

The chain has TRBV28 and TRBJ1-5; no definite D call. This CDR3 has 14 amino acids. Looked up from germline, CDR1 is MDHEN and CDR2 is SYDVKM. V was clipped by 8 bases and J by 6 bases, with 17 bases between them. Here the CDR3 reads CASWASARGQPQHF. In DNA form, the CDR3 reads TGTGCCAGCTGGGCGTCGGCGCGGGGTCAGCCCCAGCATTTT. Variable domain in full (rest from reference TRBV28 and TRBJ1-5): DVKVTQSSRYLVKRTGEKVFLECVQDMDHENMFWYRQDPGLGLRLIYFSYDVKMKEKGDIPEGYSVSREKKERFSLILESASTNQTSMYLCASWASARGQPQHFGDGTRLSIL.

The DNA of the CDR3 is TGTGCCAGCAGTTCCTACTACGAGCAGTACTTC. Protein: CASSSYYEQYF. This chain uses TRBV12-3 or TRBV12-4 with TRBJ2-7; D not certain. With 4 bases removed from V and 3 bases from J, the gap between germline ends came to 4 bases. The CDR3 contains 11 residues.

The table lists this clone with a few counts. This chain uses TRBV5-4 with TRBJ1-1; D call uncertain. V lost 10 bases to trimming and J lost 0 bases, with 10 bases between them. The CDR3 sequence is 12 residues long. Germline CDR1 reads SGHNT; CDR2 reads YYREEE (reference sequence). The CDR3 loop is CAFRWMNTEAFF. In nucleotides, the CDR3 is TGTGCCTTCCGGTGGATGAACACTGAAGCTTTCTTT.